This record concerns one T cell receptor (beta chain) sequence. Data came from immunoSEQ multiplex PCR; TCRdb stores just in-frame clones and leaves some out. The sample includes roughly 2 million clones, 85% to 95% of them seen just once. The sample belongs to a study of shared clonotypes between healthy human individuals. The naive CD8 population came from CD45RO-negative cells selected for CCR7, without terminally differentiated effector memory CD45RA+ cells. Trimming pared 0 bases from V and 4 bases from J, leaving 12 bases between. This CDR3 has 15 amino acids. Per the germline V gene, CDR1 is MNHEY and CDR2 is SVGAGI.

Material: naive CD8+ T cells sorted from blood. The receptor comes from a man in his late teens or twenties in good health. The gene calls are TRBV6-5 and TRBJ1-1; D is perhaps TRBD1 (5 bases). The DNA for the CDR3 is TGTGCCAGCAGTTACTCGCAGGGCCCGGGCACTGAAGCTTTCTTT. Encoded protein: CASSYSQGPGTEAFF.